The entry below describes one T cell receptor beta chain. Trimming removed 2 bases from V and 7 bases from J, with 20 bases in between. The CDR3 contains 16 residues. Germline CDR1 and CDR2: LNHDA and SQIVND (reference sequence). This sample is part of a study of CD8 T cells in Susac syndrome. Reverse transcription of about 0.45 to 1 ug RNA was carried out with random hexamers. The method of amplification for TCR beta CDR3 was immunoSEQ multiplex PCR, covering 54 Vbeta and 13 Jbeta. TCRdb ran MiXCR on the immunoSEQ multiplex PCR reads and lists one entry per CDR3 protein. The sample includes about 140,000 distinct CDR3 sequences, approximately 94% seen only once; the top ten take 0.07% to 0.1%. The authors carried out high-throughput sequencing of TCR beta. They applied it to CD8+ and CD4+ T cells obtained from blood. Both CD4+ and CD8+ T cells were negatively isolated, and TEMRA cells underwent FACS enrichment.

The chain uses TRBV19 and TRBJ2-5, with no clear D. Sample: CD4+ T cells from PBMCs. The receptor was isolated from a human donor in good health. CDR3 nucleotide sequence: TGTGCCAGTAGTATAAGGATCCGGCAAGGATCAGGGACCCAGTACTTC. It translates to CASSIRIRQGSGTQYF.